The 11 T cell receptor beta chains presented below share a single source sample, sequenced in a study of blood T cell repertoires in COVID-19. Measured with immunoSEQ multiplex PCR; TCRdb has only the in-frame clones, and not every one. The sample shows fewer than 130,000 clones, 87% of them seen only once. Input material: peripheral blood. These receptors were obtained from a human donor in a cohort sampled during active COVID-19.

The CDR3 nucleotides are TGTGCCAGCAGTCCGCAGGGTTTAGGGCTGTTGCCCCAGCATTTT. Encoded protein: CASSPQGLGLLPQHF. The J gene is TRBJ1-5, the V gene TRBV27, with D perhaps TRBD1 (5 bases). This CDR3 comprises 15 residues. Per the germline V gene, CDR1 is MNHEY and CDR2 is SMNVEV (reference sequence). V was pared by 5 bases and J by 9 bases, with 20 bases between.

This rearrangement joins TRBV10-3 to TRBJ2-5; D uncertain. The ends were cut back, 8 bases at V and 0 bases at J, with 4 bases in the middle. The CDR3 runs 11 residues. CDR1 and CDR2 from the germline V gene are ENHRY and SYGVKD. This chain's CDR3 is CAIDNQETQYF. CDR3 sequence (DNA): TGTGCCATCGACAACCAAGAGACCCAGTACTTC.

The CDR3 sequence is CASRQAVYNSPLHF. The CDR3 DNA reads TGTGCCAGCAGACAGGCGGTATATAATTCACCCCTCCACTTT. The V call is TRBV28, the J call TRBJ1-6; D might be TRBD1 (5 bases). The germline CDR1 and CDR2 sequences are MDHEN and SYDVKM. CDR3 length: 14 amino acids. Trimming removed 6 bases from V and 4 bases from J, with 10 bases in between.

J is TRBJ2-3 and V is TRBV19; tentatively, D is TRBD2 (5 bases). CDR1 is LNHDA, CDR2 SQIVND, per germline (reference sequence). The CDR3 consists of 17 residues. The germline V and J ends were trimmed by 1 base and 1 base, with 15 bases remaining between them. The CDR3 bases are TGTGCCAGTAGTATAGTTGGTGTTGGACTGGGCACAGATACGCAGTATTTT. Translating it yields CASSIVGVGLGTDTQYF.

The V and J genes are TRBV6-5 and TRBJ2-7; 9 bases are shared with TRBD1. The CDR3 extends over 13 amino acids. V lost 7 bases and J lost 2; bases outside the gene matches: 3. Germline CDR1 reads MNHEY; CDR2 reads SVGAGI. The CDR3 loop reads CASTRTGAYEQYF. The CDR3 region has the DNA TGTGCCAGCACCCGGACAGGGGCCTACGAGCAGTACTTC.

This clone was observed a single time. This chain links TRBV19 with TRBJ1-5; D is ambiguous. The CDR3 is 16 residues long. CDR1 is LNHDA and CDR2 is SQIVND in the germline V gene (reference sequence). Trimming shortened V by 3 bases and J by 4 bases, and 16 bases separated the two germline ends. The CDR3 here is CASSIGGPGWNQPQHF. The CDR3 coding sequence is TGTGCCAGTAGTATCGGCGGCCCGGGGTGGAATCAGCCCCAGCATTTT.

V gene TRBV5-1 combines with J gene TRBJ2-3; D might be TRBD1 (6 bases). Trimming removed 5 bases at V and 0 bases at J, with 13 bases between. There are 15 residues in the CDR3. Germline CDR1 is SGHRS and CDR2 is YFSETQ. The CDR3 DNA reads as TGCGCCAGCAGAGCCGGGACACAAAGCACAGATACGCAGTATTTT. Amino acids: CASRAGTQSTDTQYF.

The V call is TRBV7-2, the J call TRBJ1-6; TRBD1 might be the D (6 bases). Trimming stripped 4 bases from V and 6 bases from J, with 10 bases between. Per the germline V gene, CDR1 is SGHTA and CDR2 is FQGNSA. This CDR3 comprises 14 residues. The CDR3 sequence is CASSYWTANSPLHF. CDR3 in DNA: TGTGCCAGCAGCTATTGGACAGCTAATTCACCCCTCCACTTT.

V usage is TRBV4-1 and J usage is TRBJ2-5; D is undetermined. This CDR3 is built from 16 residues. V was cut by 0 bases and J by 5 bases, with 16 bases left in between. Germline V lookup: CDR1 MGHRA, CDR2 YSYEKL. The CDR3 sequence: CASSQDRVEYRETQYF. In nucleotides, the CDR3 is TGCGCCAGCAGCCAAGATCGGGTGGAATACCGGGAGACCCAGTACTTC.

The chain employs TRBV6-7 and TRBJ2-4; no clear D. TRBV6-7 is assigned to the ORF class and has an uncertain function. CDR3 length equals 14 residues. V lost 8 bases and J lost 0, with 11 bases in between. The CDR3 nucleotides read TGTGCCAGCGGCCTCGCCGTAGCCAAAAACATTCAGTACTTC. It yields the protein CASGLAVAKNIQYF.

This sequence joins TRBV19 and TRBJ1-5; 8 nucleotides align to TRBD1. The trim removed 5 bases at V and 2 bases at J, leaving 8 bases unmatched. This CDR3 is 16 amino acids long. The germline CDR1 and CDR2 sequences are LNHDA and SQIVND (reference sequence). CDR3: CASSPQGALGNQPQHF. The CDR3 DNA sequence: TGTGCCAGTAGTCCCCAGGGGGCGTTAGGCAATCAGCCCCAGCATTTT.